This is a list of T cell receptor beta chains from one sample in a study of T cell responses to AZD1222 COVID-19 vaccine. Here immunoSEQ multiplex PCR was the method, and the copy in TCRdb shows in-frame clones only, minus some. The sample holds 150,000 or so clones, about 85% seen once. The input for sequencing was peripheral blood, taken after recovery from COVID-19. All receptors come from an adult who had recovered from COVID-19. Each CDR3 is given without its conserved first and last residue. Fields, in order: V gene, J gene, CDR3 length, CDR3 protein.

V: TRBV19
J: TRBJ1-2
length: 11
CDR3: ASSIDRGGGYT

V: TRBV18
J: TRBJ1-5
length: 12
CDR3: ASSPGRLYQPQH

V: TRBV27
J: TRBJ1-6
length: 15
CDR3: ASSRDRLSSYNSPLH

V: TRBV4-3
J: TRBJ2-7
length: 15
CDR3: ASSQERVGTVSYEQY

V: TRBV11-2
J: TRBJ1-6
length: 12
CDR3: ASSQGQHNSPLH

V: TRBV5-1
J: TRBJ2-5
length: 14
CDR3: ASRTGLAGGGETQY

V: TRBV5-6
J: TRBJ2-3
length: 11
CDR3: ASSADLRDTQY

V: TRBV7-8
J: TRBJ1-2
length: 12
CDR3: ASSPEMANYGYT

V: TRBV27
J: TRBJ1-6
length: 12
CDR3: ASSLEGEDSPLH

V: TRBV29-1
J: TRBJ2-7
length: 10
CDR3: SVDTTGYEQY

V: TRBV6-4
J: TRBJ2-5
length: 16
CDR3: ASSDSSRQATILETQY

V: TRBV20-1
J: TRBJ2-5
length: 9
CDR3: SAATQETQY

V: TRBV29-1
J: TRBJ1-4
length: 12
CDR3: SVLFGQGNEKLF

V: TRBV7-9
J: TRBJ1-6
length: 13
CDR3: ASSFIGRYNSPLH

V: TRBV28
J: TRBJ1-3
length: 12
CDR3: ASSWGTGRNTIY

V: TRBV5-5
J: TRBJ1-1
length: 13
CDR3: ASSTGQGGWTEAF

V: TRBV7-2
J: TRBJ1-1
length: 11
CDR3: ASSLDRPGGAF

V: TRBV28
J: TRBJ2-1
length: 13
CDR3: ASSRGDSSYNEQF

V: TRBV7-3
J: TRBJ2-2
length: 14
CDR3: ASSLTSGGYTGELF

V: TRBV5-1
J: TRBJ2-7
length: 11
CDR3: ASSSNTPGEQY

V: TRBV5-6
J: TRBJ1-1
length: 11
CDR3: ASSLWVVTEAF

V: TRBV29-1
J: TRBJ2-3
length: 10
CDR3: SVQRETDTQY

V: TRBV24-1
J: TRBJ1-2
length: 14
CDR3: ATSDSTGGVYYGYT

V: TRBV6-5
J: TRBJ1-3
length: 12
CDR3: AYKEQAAGNTIY

V: TRBV7-6
J: TRBJ1-3
length: 13
CDR3: ASSPQDRAGNTIY

V: TRBV24-1
J: TRBJ1-1
length: 9
CDR3: ATAGGTEAF

V: TRBV2
J: TRBJ2-5
length: 14
CDR3: ASSDGGQGTQETQY

V: TRBV29-1
J: TRBJ2-1
length: 15
CDR3: SALLAGGGSSYNEQF

V: TRBV12-1
J: TRBJ2-1
length: 14
CDR3: ASSFVTGGGYNEQF

V: TRBV7-8
J: TRBJ2-2
length: 13
CDR3: ASSLNFRETGELF

V: TRBV28
J: TRBJ1-4
length: 12
CDR3: ASRRGQLNEKLF

V: TRBV4-2
J: TRBJ2-1
length: 15
CDR3: ASSSGLAGEVRNEQF

V: TRBV5-1
J: TRBJ2-1
length: 13
CDR3: ASSFTITGSDEQF

V: TRBV10-2
J: TRBJ1-1
length: 14
CDR3: ASQKTAGVMNTEAF

V: TRBV7-6
J: TRBJ1-6
length: 15
CDR3: ASSAGQGGSYNSPLH

V: TRBV19
J: TRBJ1-1
length: 12
CDR3: ASSIRTANTEAF

V: TRBV6-2/TRBV6-3
J: TRBJ1-5
length: 16
CDR3: ASSYTRGSGGSNQPQH

V: TRBV10-3
J: TRBJ2-1
length: 13
CDR3: AISEGSGGVHEQF

V: TRBV24-1
J: TRBJ2-5
length: 14
CDR3: ATSQRQWAKGETQY

V: TRBV6-5
J: TRBJ2-1
length: 11
CDR3: ASRSPGTGAGF

V: TRBV15
J: TRBJ1-5
length: 12
CDR3: ATPGAGGSQPQH

V: TRBV3-1/TRBV3-2
J: TRBJ2-1
length: 10
CDR3: ASSHPNSSPF

V: TRBV23-1
J: TRBJ2-7
length: 11
CDR3: ASSRGAAYEQY

V: TRBV21-1
J: TRBJ2-5
length: 13
CDR3: ASALDRGALETQY

V: TRBV4-1
J: TRBJ1-2
length: 14
CDR3: ASSQLPGQGAPGYT

V: TRBV5-1
J: TRBJ1-2
length: 12
CDR3: ASSDGQGYYGYT

V: TRBV28
J: TRBJ2-2
length: 13
CDR3: ASTGLAGASGELF

V: TRBV6-2/TRBV6-3
J: TRBJ1-5
length: 12
CDR3: ASSYRGVRQPQH

V: TRBV9
J: TRBJ2-2
length: 16
CDR3: ASSVVGGAGGTSGELF

V: TRBV9
J: TRBJ2-1
length: 9
CDR3: ASRDRGEQF

V: TRBV11-2
J: TRBJ2-7
length: 12
CDR3: ASSLDGVGYEQY

V: TRBV18
J: TRBJ2-1
length: 12
CDR3: ASSPPGTGREQF

V: TRBV6-1
J: TRBJ2-5
length: 13
CDR3: ASSEAPGSQETQY

V: TRBV2
J: TRBJ1-2
length: 13
CDR3: ASTYPGGPSYGYT

V: TRBV25-1
J: TRBJ1-1
length: 11
CDR3: ASSRGGNTEAF

V: TRBV27
J: TRBJ1-1
length: 13
CDR3: ASRRSGQMNTEAF

V: TRBV5-1
J: TRBJ1-2
length: 13
CDR3: ASSSGQDRNYGYT

V: TRBV2
J: TRBJ1-3
length: 13
CDR3: ASSLTPASGNTIY

V: TRBV4-1
J: TRBJ1-5
length: 12
CDR3: ASSPPGTYQPQH

V: TRBV11-2
J: TRBJ2-1
length: 14
CDR3: ASSLNWDSIYNEQF